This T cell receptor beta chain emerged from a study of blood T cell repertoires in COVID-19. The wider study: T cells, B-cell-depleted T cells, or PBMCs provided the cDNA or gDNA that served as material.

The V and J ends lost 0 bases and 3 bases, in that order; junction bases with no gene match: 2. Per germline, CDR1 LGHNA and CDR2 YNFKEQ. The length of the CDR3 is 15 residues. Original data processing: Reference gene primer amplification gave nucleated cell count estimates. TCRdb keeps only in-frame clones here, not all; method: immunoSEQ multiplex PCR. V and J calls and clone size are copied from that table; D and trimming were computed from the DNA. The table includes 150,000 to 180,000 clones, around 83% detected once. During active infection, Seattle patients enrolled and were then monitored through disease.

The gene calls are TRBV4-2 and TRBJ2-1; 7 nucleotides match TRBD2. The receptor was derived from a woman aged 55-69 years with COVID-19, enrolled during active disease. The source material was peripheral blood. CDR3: CASSQEGGYYNEQFF. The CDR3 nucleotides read TGTGCCAGCAGCCAAGAGGGGGGGTACTACAATGAGCAGTTCTTC.